The present TCR beta chain was sequenced within a study of OX40 agonist ivuxolimab in advanced cancers. Turning to the study itself: Males comprised roughly four fifths of the group, whose mean age was about 61 years (range roughly 23 to 80). Broader study findings: No determination was made of the antigen specificity of the expanded peripheral T cells.

Sequencing used immunoSEQ multiplex PCR; TCRdb keeps in-frame clones, though not all of them. In the table there are approximately 28,000 clones, 84% of which are singletons. The CDR3 is 14 residues long. Trimming cost V 0 bases and J 3 bases, with 9 bases left between them. Germline CDR1 and CDR2: SGHRS and YFSETQ. As to this clone: Its specificity is unknown.

Patients were ruled out by autoimmune disease history or systemic immunosuppression. The chain joins TRBV5-1 to TRBJ2-5; D is possibly TRBD1 (6 bases). The sequence came from an adult with an advanced solid tumor such as melanoma, head and neck, liver or kidney cancer. The sample was CD4+ or CD8+ T cells sorted from blood, taken in a trial of the OX40 agonist ivuxolimab. The CDR3 region is CASSLVPGEETQYF. CDR3 nucleotide sequence: TGCGCCAGCAGCTTGGTCCCAGGGGAAGAGACCCAGTACTTC.